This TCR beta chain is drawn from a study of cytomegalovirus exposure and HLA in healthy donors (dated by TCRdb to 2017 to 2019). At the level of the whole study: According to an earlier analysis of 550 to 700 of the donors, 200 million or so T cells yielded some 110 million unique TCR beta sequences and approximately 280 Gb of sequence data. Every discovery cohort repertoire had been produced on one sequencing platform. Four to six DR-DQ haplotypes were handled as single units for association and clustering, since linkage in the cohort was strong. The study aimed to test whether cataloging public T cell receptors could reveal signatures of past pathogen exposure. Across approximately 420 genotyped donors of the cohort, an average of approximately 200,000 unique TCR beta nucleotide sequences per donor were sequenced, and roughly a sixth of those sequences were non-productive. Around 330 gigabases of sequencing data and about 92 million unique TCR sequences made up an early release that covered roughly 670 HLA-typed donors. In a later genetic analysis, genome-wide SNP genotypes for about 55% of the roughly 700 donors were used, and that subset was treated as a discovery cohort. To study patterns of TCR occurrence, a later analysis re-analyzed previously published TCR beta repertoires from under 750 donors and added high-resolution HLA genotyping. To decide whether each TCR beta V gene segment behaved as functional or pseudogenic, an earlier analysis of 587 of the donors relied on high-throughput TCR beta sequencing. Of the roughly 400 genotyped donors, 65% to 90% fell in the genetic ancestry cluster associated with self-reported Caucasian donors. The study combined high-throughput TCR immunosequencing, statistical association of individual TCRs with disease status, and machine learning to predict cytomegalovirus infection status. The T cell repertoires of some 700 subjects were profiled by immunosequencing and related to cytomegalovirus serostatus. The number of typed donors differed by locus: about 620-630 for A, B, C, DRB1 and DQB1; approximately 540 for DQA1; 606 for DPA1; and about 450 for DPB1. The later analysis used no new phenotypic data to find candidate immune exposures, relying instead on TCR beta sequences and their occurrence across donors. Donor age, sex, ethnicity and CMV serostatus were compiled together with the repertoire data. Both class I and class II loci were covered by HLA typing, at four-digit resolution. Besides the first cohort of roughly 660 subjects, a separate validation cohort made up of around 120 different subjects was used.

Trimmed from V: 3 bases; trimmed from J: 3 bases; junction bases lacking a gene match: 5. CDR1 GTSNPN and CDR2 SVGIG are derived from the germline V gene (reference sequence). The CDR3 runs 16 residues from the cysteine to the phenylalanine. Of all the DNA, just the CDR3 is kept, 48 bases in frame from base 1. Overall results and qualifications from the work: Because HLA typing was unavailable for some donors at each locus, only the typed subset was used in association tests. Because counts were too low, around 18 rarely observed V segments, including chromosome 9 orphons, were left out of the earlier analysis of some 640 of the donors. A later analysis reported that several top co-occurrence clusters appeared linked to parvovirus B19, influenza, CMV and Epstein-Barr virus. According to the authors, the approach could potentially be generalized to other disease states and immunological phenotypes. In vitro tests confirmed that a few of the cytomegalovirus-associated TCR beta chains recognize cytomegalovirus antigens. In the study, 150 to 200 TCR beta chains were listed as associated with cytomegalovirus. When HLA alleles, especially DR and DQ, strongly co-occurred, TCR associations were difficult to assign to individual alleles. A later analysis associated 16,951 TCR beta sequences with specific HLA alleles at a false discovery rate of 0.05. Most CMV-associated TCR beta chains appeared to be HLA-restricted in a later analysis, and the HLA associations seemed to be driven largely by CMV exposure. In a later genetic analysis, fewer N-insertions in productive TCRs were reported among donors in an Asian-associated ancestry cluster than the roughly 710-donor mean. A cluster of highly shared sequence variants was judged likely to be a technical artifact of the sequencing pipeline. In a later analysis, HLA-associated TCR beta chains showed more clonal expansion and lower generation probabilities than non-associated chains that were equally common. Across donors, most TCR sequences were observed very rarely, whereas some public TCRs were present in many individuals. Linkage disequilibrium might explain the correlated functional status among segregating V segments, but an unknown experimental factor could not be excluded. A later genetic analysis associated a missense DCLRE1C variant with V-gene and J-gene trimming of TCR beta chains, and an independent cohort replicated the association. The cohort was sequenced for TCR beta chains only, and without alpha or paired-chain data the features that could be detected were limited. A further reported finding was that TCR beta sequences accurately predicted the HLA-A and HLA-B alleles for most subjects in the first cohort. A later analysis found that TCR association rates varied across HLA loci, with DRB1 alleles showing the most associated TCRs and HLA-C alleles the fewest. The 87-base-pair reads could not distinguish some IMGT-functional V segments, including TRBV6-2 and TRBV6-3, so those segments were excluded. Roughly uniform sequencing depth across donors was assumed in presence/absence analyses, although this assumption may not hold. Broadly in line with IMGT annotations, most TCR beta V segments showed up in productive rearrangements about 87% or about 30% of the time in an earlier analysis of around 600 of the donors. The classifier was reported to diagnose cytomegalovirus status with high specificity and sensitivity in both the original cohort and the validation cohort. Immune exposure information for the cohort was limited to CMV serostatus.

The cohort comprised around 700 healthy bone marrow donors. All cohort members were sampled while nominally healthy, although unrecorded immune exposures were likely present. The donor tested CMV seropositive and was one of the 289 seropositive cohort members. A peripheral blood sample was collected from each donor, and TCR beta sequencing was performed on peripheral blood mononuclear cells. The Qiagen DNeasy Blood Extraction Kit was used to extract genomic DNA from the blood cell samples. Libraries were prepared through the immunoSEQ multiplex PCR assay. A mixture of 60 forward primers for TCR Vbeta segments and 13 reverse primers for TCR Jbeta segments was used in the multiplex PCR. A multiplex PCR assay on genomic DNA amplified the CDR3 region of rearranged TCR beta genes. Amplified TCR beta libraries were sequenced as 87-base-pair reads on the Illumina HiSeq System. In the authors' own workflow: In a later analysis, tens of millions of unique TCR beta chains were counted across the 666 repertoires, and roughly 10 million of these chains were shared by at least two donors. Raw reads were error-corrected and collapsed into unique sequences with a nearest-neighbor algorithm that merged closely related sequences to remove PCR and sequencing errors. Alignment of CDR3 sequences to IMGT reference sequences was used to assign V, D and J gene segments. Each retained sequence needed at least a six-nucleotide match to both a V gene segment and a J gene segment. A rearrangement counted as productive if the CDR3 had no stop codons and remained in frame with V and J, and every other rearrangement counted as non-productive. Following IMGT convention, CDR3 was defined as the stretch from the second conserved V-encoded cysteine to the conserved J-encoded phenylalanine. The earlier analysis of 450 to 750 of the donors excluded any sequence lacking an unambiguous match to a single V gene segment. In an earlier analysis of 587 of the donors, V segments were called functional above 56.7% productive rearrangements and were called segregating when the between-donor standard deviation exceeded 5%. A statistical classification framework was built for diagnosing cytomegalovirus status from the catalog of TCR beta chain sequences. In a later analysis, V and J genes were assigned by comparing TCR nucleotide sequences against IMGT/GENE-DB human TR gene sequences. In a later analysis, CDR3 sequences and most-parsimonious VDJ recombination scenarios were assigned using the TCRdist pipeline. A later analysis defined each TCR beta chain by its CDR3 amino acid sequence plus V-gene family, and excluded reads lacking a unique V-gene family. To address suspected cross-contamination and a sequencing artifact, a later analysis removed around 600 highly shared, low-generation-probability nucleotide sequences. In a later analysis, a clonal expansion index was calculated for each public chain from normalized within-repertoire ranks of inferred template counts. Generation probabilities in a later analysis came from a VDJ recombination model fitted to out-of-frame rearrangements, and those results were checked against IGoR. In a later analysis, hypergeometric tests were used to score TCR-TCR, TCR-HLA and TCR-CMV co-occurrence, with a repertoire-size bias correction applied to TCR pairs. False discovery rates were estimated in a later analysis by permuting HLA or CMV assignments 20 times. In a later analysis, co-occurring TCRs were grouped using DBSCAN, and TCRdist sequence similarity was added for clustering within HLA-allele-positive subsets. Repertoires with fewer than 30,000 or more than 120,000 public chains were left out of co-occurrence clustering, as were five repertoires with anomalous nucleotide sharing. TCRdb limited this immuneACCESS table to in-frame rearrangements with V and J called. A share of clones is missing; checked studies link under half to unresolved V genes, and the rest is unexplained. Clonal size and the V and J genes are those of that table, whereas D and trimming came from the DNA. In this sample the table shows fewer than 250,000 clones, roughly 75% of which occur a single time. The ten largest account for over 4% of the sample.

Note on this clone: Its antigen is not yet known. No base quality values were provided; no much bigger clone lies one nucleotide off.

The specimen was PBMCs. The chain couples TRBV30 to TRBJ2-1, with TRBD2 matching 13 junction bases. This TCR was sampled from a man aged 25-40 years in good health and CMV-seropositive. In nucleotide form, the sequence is TGTGCCTGGAGGGGGACTAGCGGGGTCTACTACAATGAGCAGTTCTTC. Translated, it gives CAWRGTSGVYYNEQFF.